Sequencing of this TCR beta chain was carried out in a study of siplizumab effects on memory and regulatory T cells. Overall study findings and caveats: Both greater diversity than memory cells and a major contribution to the alloresponse seemed to characterize naive T cells. The authors mapped only a minor fraction of alloreactive clones to unstimulated subsets. It was not possible to assign a naive or memory phenotype to roughly 75-97% of proliferating CD4+ or CD8+ clones.

The CDR3 contains 15 residues. With 1 base removed from V and 4 bases from J, the gap between germline ends came to 11 bases. CDR1 and CDR2 from the germline V gene are MNHEY and SMNVEV (reference sequence). Concerning this clone: No antigen is known for it.

In each sample, roughly 97,000 TCR templates were assayed. Assay: immunoSEQ multiplex PCR; the TCRdb copy retains only in-frame clones and omits some. The sample yields 97,000 or so clones, approximately 90% seen once. The sequenced sample consisted of CD4+ T cells sorted from blood. The receptor was derived from a human donor in good health. The chain combines TRBV27 with TRBJ1-5, with D perhaps TRBD1 (5 bases). CDR3 nucleotide sequence: TGTGCCAGCAGTTTATATGGGGGGGGAAATCAGCCCCAGCATTTT. It encodes CASSLYGGGNQPQHF.